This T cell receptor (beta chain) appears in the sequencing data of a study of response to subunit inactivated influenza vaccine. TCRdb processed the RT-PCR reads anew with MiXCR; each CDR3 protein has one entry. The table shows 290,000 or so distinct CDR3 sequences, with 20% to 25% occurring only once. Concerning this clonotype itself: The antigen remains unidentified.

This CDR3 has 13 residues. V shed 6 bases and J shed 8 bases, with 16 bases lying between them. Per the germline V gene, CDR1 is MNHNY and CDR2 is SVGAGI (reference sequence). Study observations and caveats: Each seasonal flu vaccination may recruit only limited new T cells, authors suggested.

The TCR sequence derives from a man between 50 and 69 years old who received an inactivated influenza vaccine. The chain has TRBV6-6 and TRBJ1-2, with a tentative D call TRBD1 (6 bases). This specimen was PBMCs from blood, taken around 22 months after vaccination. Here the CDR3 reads CASSPLTGNGYTF. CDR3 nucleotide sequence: TGTGCCAGCAGCCCATTGACAGGCAACGGCTACACCTTC.